These 23 T cell receptor beta chains were sequenced from one sample in a study of a mutant IDH1 vaccine in newly diagnosed glioma. Time point noted: week 23, last vaccination. Every vaccine dose comprised 300 ug of mutant IDH1 20-mer peptide plus topical imiquimod. TCRdb's table, derived via immunoSEQ multiplex PCR, lists solely in-frame clones and lacks some. The sample shows about 30,000 clones, roughly 80% of them seen only once. Which antigens these TCRs recognize remains unknown. This material consisted of PBMCs, taken from a glioma patient whose treatment included an IDH1 peptide vaccine. The origin of the receptors is a young woman with glioma.

The rearrangement uses TRBV10-3 and TRBJ2-5; D gene ambiguous. The J call may be wrong; the DNA end is better matched by TRBJ2-7. Germline V lookup: CDR1 ENHRY, CDR2 SYGVKD. This CDR3 is 13 amino acids long. This CDR3 reads CAISEGQEYEQYF. The CDR3 nucleotides are TGTGCCATCAGTGAGGGGCAGGAGTACGAGCAGTACTTC.

The genes are TRBV7-9 and TRBJ2-7, with a possible D match to TRBD1 (6 bases). V lost 3 bases, J lost 1 base, and 16 bases lay in between. Germline CDR1 is SEHNR and CDR2 is FQNEAQ (reference sequence). CDR3 length equals 16 residues. CDR3 sequence reads: CASSFWATGSSYEQYF. In DNA, the CDR3 is TGTGCCAGCAGCTTTTGGGCAACAGGGTCTTCCTACGAGCAGTACTTC.

The chain uses TRBV27 and TRBJ1-1; tentative D call: TRBD1 (5 bases). V lost 5 bases to trimming and J lost 1 base, with 8 bases between them. The CDR3 contains 13 residues. CDR1 is MNHEY, CDR2 SMNVEV, per germline (reference sequence). The CDR3 loop reads CASSTQGNTEAFF. DNA of the CDR3: TGTGCCAGCAGTACTCAGGGGAACACTGAAGCTTTCTTT.

This chain links TRBV5-5 with TRBJ2-6; D call uncertain. The CDR3 totals 16 residues. Germline V CDR1 and CDR2: SGHKS, YYEKEE (reference sequence). The germline V and J ends were trimmed by 0 bases and 2 bases, with 9 bases remaining between them. Here the CDR3 reads CASSLAGRTGANVLTF. The CDR3 bases are TGTGCCAGCAGCTTGGCTGGGCGGACTGGGGCCAACGTCCTGACTTTC.

This sequence joins TRBV27 and TRBJ2-2; D gene unclear. Deletions cut 1 base from V and 6 bases from J, with 12 bases between. Looked up from germline, CDR1 is MNHEY and CDR2 is SMNVEV (reference sequence). The CDR3 extends over 15 amino acids. CDR3 protein: CASSLFSGSPGELFF. CDR3 nucleotide sequence: TGTGCCAGCAGTTTATTTTCCGGTAGTCCCGGGGAGCTGTTTTTT.

V and J are TRBV7-2 and TRBJ1-2; D is possibly TRBD1 (5 bases). The CDR3 sequence is 13 residues long. Looked up from germline, CDR1 is SGHTA and CDR2 is FQGNSA. The V end was cut by 2 bases, the J end by 7 bases, with 11 bases between. Here the CDR3 reads CASSLLGGTGYTF. CDR3 bases: TGTGCCAGCAGCTTACTGGGGGGGACTGGCTACACCTTC.

V gene TRBV4-1 combines with J gene TRBJ1-6, with TRBD1 identical over 8 bases. There are 15 residues in the CDR3. Trimming at V came to 6 bases and at J to 4 bases, leaving 5 bases not matched to a gene. Germline CDR1 reads MGHRA; CDR2 reads YSYEKL. The CDR3 sequence: CASRLGQEYNSPLHF. CDR3 DNA sequence: TGCGCCAGCAGGTTGGGACAGGAATATAATTCACCCCTCCACTTT.

The CDR3 loop reads CSVDRGRAPYEQYF. The CDR3 DNA reads TGCAGCGTTGATCGCGGGAGGGCTCCCTACGAGCAGTACTTC. The V and J genes are TRBV29-1 and TRBJ2-7, with TRBD2 identical over 9 bases. V dropped 3 bases and J dropped 2; count of bases not matched to a gene: 5. CDR1 and CDR2 (germline): SQVTM, ANQGSEA. The CDR3 totals 14 residues.

This rearrangement joins TRBV30 to TRBJ1-4; TRBD1 is a possible D gene (6 bases). The length of the CDR3 is 12 residues. V lost 5 bases to trimming and J lost 8 bases, with 12 bases between them. CDR1 and CDR2 from the germline V gene are GTSNPN and SVGIG (reference sequence). DNA of the CDR3: TGTGCCTGGGGCTCCGGACAGGAAAAACTGTTTTTT. This translates into CAWGSGQEKLFF.

In nucleotides, the CDR3 is TGTGCCAGTAGCCGTAAAGCCCAGGGATATGAATATGGCTACACCTTC. Translation: CASSRKAQGYEYGYTF. This chain connects TRBV19 to TRBJ1-2; TRBD1 might be the D (5 bases). Deletions cut 6 bases from V and 5 bases from J, with 22 bases between. This CDR3 comprises 16 residues. CDR1 LNHDA and CDR2 SQIVND come from the germline V gene (reference sequence).

The chain recombines TRBV29-1 with TRBJ2-3; D might be TRBD1 (6 bases). Per the germline V gene, CDR1 is SQVTM and CDR2 is ANQGSEA. There are 12 residues in the CDR3. The ends were cut back, 7 bases at V and 10 bases at J, with 18 bases in the middle. Here the CDR3 reads CSAETGLNPQYF. The CDR3 nucleotides are TGCAGCGCGGAGACAGGTCTAAACCCGCAGTATTTT.

This chain joins TRBV6-1 and TRBJ2-3, with no clear D. Germline CDR1 and CDR2: MNHNS and SASEGT. The CDR3 runs 14 residues. V shed 6 bases and J shed 4 bases, with 14 bases lying between them. The CDR3 DNA reads as TGTGCCAGCAGCTGGGCCGTTTTCCCAGATACGCAGTATTTT. Translating gives CASSWAVFPDTQYF.

In this sample, this clone turned up once. The V and J genes are TRBV2 and TRBJ2-3, with 11 bases matching TRBD1. Germline-derived CDR1 and CDR2 are SNHLY and FYNNEI. The CDR3 is 16 amino acids. With 3 bases clipped from V and 3 bases from J, the junction kept 5 bases outside the gene matches. CDR3 protein: CASSEADRGPTDTQYF. CDR3 bases: TGTGCCAGCAGTGAGGCGGACAGGGGGCCGACAGATACGCAGTATTTT.

V gene TRBV5-4 combines with J gene TRBJ2-2, with D hard to call. The CDR3 sequence is 15 residues long. CDR1 is SGHNT and CDR2 is YYREEE in the germline V gene (reference sequence). V lost 3 bases and J 3 bases, leaving 12 bases between the germline ends. As DNA, the CDR3 is TGTGCCAGCAGCTCCCCTAGGGTTTACACCGGGGAGCTGTTTTTT. Translating gives CASSSPRVYTGELFF.

V and J are TRBV6-4 and TRBJ1-5, with D hard to call. This CDR3 contains 13 residues. Germline CDR1 is MRHNA and CDR2 is SNTAGT. The V and J ends lost 4 bases and 7 bases respectively, with 11 bases between them. CDR3 bases: TGTGCCAGCAGTGTTGAGTTCGGACAGCCCCAGCATTTT. Protein product: CASSVEFGQPQHF.

The genes are TRBV4-1 and TRBJ1-1; D gene ambiguous. The CDR3 is made up of 16 amino acids. Per the germline V gene, CDR1 is MGHRA and CDR2 is YSYEKL. The V gene lost 4 bases and the J gene lost 2 bases, with 17 bases spanning the gap. This chain's CDR3 is CASSRNSYEANTEAFF. The CDR3 bases are TGCGCCAGCAGCCGAAACTCTTACGAGGCAAACACTGAAGCTTTCTTT.

The rearrangement joins TRBV10-3 to TRBJ1-1; no clear D gene. From germline, CDR1 is ENHRY and CDR2 SYGVKD. The V and J ends lost 5 bases and 2 bases respectively, with 9 bases between them. This CDR3 has 13 residues. CDR3 DNA: TGTGCCATCAGTCCGGACGCCAACACTGAAGCTTTCTTT. This codes for CAISPDANTEAFF.

This chain links TRBV6-1 with TRBJ1-5; TRBD1 is a possible D gene (5 bases). Germline values: CDR1 MNHNS, CDR2 SASEGT. This CDR3 region has 15 residues. With 0 bases removed from V and 2 bases from J, the gap between germline ends came to 8 bases. CDR3 nucleotide sequence: TGTGCCAGCAGTGAAGCGACAGTGGGCAATCAGCCCCAGCATTTT. Translated, it gives CASSEATVGNQPQHF.

This rearrangement joins TRBV4-3 to TRBJ2-2; D is unresolved. V gave up 5 bases and J gave up 7 bases, with 5 bases separating them. CDR1 is LGHNA, CDR2 YSLEER, per germline. The length of the CDR3 is 11 residues. CDR3 amino acids: CASSNVGELFF. DNA for the CDR3: TGCGCCAGCAGCAACGTCGGGGAGCTGTTTTTT.

The rearrangement joins TRBV2 to TRBJ2-3; 8 bases are shared with TRBD1. Per germline, CDR1 SNHLY and CDR2 FYNNEI. V was clipped by 6 bases and J by 0 bases; unmatched bases: 2. The CDR3 length is 14 residues. DNA for the CDR3: TGTGCCAGCAGGGACAGGGTGAGCACAGATACGCAGTATTTT. It codes for CASRDRVSTDTQYF.

In this sample, this clone turned up once. The genes are TRBV4-1 and TRBJ2-3, with TRBD2 matching 12 bases. The CDR3 sequence is 19 residues long. V was pared by 0 bases and J by 6 bases, with 13 bases of the junction left unmatched. Germline lookup yields CDR1 MGHRA and CDR2 YSYEKL. CDR3 DNA sequence: TGCGCCAGCAGCCAAGATGAGAGGTGGACTAGCGGGAATGTGGATACGCAGTATTTT. Its protein is CASSQDERWTSGNVDTQYF.

The chain recombines TRBV5-6 with TRBJ1-2; TRBD1 agrees at 7 bases. Losses at the gene ends were 3 bases for V and 3 bases for J; bases not matched to a gene: 8. This CDR3 has 15 amino acids. The germline V gene encodes CDR1 SGHDT and CDR2 YYEEEE. This CDR3 reads CASSSGQVAYYGYTF. As DNA, the CDR3 is TGTGCCAGCAGCTCAGGACAGGTTGCATACTATGGCTACACCTTC. Based on the CDR3 plus reference TRBV5-6 and TRBJ1-2, the full variable domain is DAGVTQSPTHLIKTRGQQVTLRCSPKSGHDTVSWYQQALGQGPQFIFQYYEEEERQRGNFPDRFSGHQFPNYSSELNVNALLLGDSALYLCASSSGQVAYYGYTFGSGTRLTVV.

This clone was seen only once. The chain combines TRBV6-6 with TRBJ2-7; 10 bases are a match to TRBD1. Trimming at V came to 2 bases and at J to 0 bases, leaving 4 bases not matched to a gene. Germline V gene lookup returns CDR1 MNHNY and CDR2 SVGAGI (reference sequence). CDR3 length: 16 amino acids. The CDR3 sequence is CASSYRRDRGSYEQYF. The CDR3 DNA reads as TGTGCCAGCAGTTACCGGCGGGACAGGGGCTCCTACGAGCAGTACTTC.